The rows below give T cell receptor beta chains drawn from one sample of a study of T cells in Graves' hyperthyroidism and ophthalmopathy. TCRdb reprocessed the multiplex PCR reads via MiXCR and lists one record per CDR3 protein. In the table there are 250,000 to 300,000 distinct CDR3 sequences, roughly 19% of which are singletons. What was sequenced was blood. The receptor set was obtained from a man aged 50 to 59 with Graves' ophthalmopathy. CDR3s include the opening cysteine and the closing phenylalanine or tryptophan. A D gene is named only where the DNA matches it firmly. A clone size is listed for some rows: how often the clone was seen (once, few, many), or a class if it is expanded.

clone_size	d_call	v_call	j_call	cdr3_nt	cdr3_aa
.	TRBD1	TRBV12-3/TRBV12-4	TRBJ1-1	TGTGCCAGCAAAACAGGGGGCGGGAACACTGAAGCTTTCTTT	CASKTGGGNTEAFF
few	.	TRBV5-6	TRBJ2-2	TGTGCCAGCAGCTTTGCGGCCGGGGGCACCGGGGAGCTGTTTTTT	CASSFAAGGTGELFF
few	.	TRBV20-1	TRBJ1-1	TGCAGTGCTCCACCGACTGATTACACTGAAGCTTTCTTT	CSAPPTDYTEAFF
many	TRBD2	TRBV5-4	TRBJ2-5	TGTGCCAGCAGCTTGGCCGGGACTAGCGATGAGACCCAGTACTTC	CASSLAGTSDETQYF
many	TRBD1	TRBV3-1	TRBJ1-1	TGTGCCAGCAGCCGACAGGGGGCTGACACTGAAGCTTTCTTT	CASSRQGADTEAFF
.	TRBD1	TRBV6-1	TRBJ1-3	TGTGCCAGCAGTCGGGACAGGGTTCTGAACACCATATATTTT	CASSRDRVLNTIYF
few	.	TRBV5-4	TRBJ2-4	TGTGCCAGCACTCTGGGAGTGGACAGTCCGGGCAACATTCAGTACTTC	CASTLGVDSPGNIQYF
few	.	TRBV14	TRBJ2-7	TGTGCCAGCAGTCTCAATCAAGGGTCCTACGAGCAGTACTTC	CASSLNQGSYEQYF
few	.	TRBV6-2/TRBV6-3	TRBJ2-1	TGTGCCAGCAGTGGATCGCCTGACAATGAGCAGTTCTTC	CASSGSPDNEQFF
many	.	TRBV29-1	TRBJ2-2	TGCAGCGTTGAAATTTGGGGACTTGGTGACACCGGGGAGCTGTTTTTT	CSVEIWGLGDTGELFF
.	.	TRBV27	TRBJ1-2	TGTGCCAGCAGTTTATCGATCATAGGGGGAGTGAATGGCTACACCTTC	CASSLSIIGGVNGYTF